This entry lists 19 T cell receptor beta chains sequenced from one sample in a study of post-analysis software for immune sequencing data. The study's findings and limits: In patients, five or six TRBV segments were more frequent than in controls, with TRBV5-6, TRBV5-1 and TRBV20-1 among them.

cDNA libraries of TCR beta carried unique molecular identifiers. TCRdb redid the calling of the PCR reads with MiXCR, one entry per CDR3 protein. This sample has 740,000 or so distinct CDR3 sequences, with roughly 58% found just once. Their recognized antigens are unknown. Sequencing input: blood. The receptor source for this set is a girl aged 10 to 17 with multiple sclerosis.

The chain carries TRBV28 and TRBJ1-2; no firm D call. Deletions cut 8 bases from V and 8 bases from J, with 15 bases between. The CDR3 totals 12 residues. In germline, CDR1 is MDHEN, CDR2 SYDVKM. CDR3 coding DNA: TGTGCCAGCGAGCGAGCGGTGGGAGGCTACACCTTC. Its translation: CASERAVGGYTF.

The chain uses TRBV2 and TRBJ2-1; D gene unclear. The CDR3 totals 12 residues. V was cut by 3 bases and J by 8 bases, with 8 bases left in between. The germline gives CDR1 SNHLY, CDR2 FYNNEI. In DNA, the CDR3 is TGTGCCAGCAGTGACCATACGGATGAGCAGTTCTTC. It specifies CASSDHTDEQFF.

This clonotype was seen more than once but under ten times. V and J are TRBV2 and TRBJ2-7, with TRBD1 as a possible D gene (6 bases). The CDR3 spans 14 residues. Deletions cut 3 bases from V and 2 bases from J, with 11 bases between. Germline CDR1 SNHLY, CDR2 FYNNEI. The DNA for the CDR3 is TGTGCCAGCAGTGACAGGGGCCGGACCTACGAGCAGTACTTC. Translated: CASSDRGRTYEQYF.

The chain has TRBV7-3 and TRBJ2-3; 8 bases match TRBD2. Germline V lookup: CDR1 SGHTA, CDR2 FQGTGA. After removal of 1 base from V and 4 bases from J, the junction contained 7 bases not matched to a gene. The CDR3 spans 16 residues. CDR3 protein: CASSLNTGGPADTQYF. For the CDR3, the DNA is TGTGCCAGCAGCTTAAATACGGGAGGGCCTGCAGATACGCAGTATTTT.

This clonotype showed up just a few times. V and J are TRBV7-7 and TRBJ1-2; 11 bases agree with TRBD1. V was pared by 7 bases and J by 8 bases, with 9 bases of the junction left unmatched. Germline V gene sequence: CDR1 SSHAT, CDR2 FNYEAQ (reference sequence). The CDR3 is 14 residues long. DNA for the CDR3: TGTGCCAGCATCTTGGGACAGGGGGGGAGCGGCTACACCTTC. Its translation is CASILGQGGSGYTF.

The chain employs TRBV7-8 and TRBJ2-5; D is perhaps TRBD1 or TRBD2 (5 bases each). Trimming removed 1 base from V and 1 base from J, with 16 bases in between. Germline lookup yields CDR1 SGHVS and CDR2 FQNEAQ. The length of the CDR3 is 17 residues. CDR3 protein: CASSLGGISRLQETQYF. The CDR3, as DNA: TGTGCCAGCAGCTTAGGGGGGATATCGCGCCTCCAAGAGACCCAGTACTTC.

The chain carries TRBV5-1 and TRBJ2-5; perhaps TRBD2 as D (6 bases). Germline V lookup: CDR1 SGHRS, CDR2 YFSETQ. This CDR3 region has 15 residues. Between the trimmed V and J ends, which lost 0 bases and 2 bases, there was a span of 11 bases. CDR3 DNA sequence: TGCGCCAGCAGCTTGGATACTAGCAGTCAAGAGACCCAGTACTTC. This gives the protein CASSLDTSSQETQYF. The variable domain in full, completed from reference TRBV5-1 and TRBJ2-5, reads KAGVTQTPRYLIKTRGQQVTLSCSPISGHRSVSWYQQTPGQGLQFLFEYFSETQRNKGNFPGRFSGRQFSNSRSEMNVSTLELGDSALYLCASSLDTSSQETQYFGPGTRLLVL.

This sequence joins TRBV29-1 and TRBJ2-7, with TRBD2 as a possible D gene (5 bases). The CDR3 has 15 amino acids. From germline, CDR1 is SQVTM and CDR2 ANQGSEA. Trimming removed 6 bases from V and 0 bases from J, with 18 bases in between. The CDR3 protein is CSVAEPAGFSYEQYF. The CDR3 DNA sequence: TGCAGCGTCGCAGAACCGGCGGGCTTCTCCTACGAGCAGTACTTC.

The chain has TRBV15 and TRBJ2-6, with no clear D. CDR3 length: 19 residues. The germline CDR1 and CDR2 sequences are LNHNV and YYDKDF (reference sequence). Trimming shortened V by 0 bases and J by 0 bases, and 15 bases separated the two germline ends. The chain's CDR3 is CATSRDLPDTFSGANVLTF. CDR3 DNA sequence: TGTGCCACCAGCAGAGATCTGCCCGATACTTTCTCTGGGGCCAACGTCCTGACTTTC.

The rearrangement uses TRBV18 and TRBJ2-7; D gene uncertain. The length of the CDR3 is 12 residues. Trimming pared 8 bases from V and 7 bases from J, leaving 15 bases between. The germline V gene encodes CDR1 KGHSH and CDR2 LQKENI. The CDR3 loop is CASSPSVGEQYF. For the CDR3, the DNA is TGTGCCAGCAGTCCTTCGGTTGGGGAGCAGTACTTC.

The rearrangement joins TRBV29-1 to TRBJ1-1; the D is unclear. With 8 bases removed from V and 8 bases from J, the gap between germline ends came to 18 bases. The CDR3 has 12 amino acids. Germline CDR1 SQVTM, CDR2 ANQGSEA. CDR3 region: CSTSAGIREAFF. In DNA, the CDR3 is TGCAGCACCTCAGCGGGGATCCGAGAAGCTTTCTTT.

CDR3 DNA: TGCGCCAGCAGCTTGAACTCGCCCTCCTACGAGCAGTACTTC. Protein sequence: CASSLNSPSYEQYF. The rearrangement links TRBV5-1 to TRBJ2-7, with D uncertain. The CDR3 has 14 residues. The V end lost 1 base, the J end lost 0 bases, and 8 bases lay between the germline ends. The germline CDR1 and CDR2 sequences are SGHRS and YFSETQ.

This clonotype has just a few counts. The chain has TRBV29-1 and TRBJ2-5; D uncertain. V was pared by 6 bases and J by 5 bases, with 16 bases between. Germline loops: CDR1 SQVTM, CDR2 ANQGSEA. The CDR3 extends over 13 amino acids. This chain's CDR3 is CSVSGRMRETQYF. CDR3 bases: TGCAGCGTCTCCGGGCGGATGAGGGAGACCCAGTACTTC.

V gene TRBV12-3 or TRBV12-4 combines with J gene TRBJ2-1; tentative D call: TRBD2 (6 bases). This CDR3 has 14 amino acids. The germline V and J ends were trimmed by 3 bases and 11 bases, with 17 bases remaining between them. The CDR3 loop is CASSFVAKGLQQFF. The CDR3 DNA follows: TGTGCCAGCAGTTTCGTGGCTAAGGGACTTCAGCAGTTCTTC.

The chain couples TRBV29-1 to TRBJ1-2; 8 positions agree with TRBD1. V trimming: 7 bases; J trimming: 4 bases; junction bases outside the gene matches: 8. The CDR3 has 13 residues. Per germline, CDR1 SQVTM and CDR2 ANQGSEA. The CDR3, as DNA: TGCAGCGCCCTCGGACAGGGTCCCTATGGCTACACCTTC. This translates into CSALGQGPYGYTF.

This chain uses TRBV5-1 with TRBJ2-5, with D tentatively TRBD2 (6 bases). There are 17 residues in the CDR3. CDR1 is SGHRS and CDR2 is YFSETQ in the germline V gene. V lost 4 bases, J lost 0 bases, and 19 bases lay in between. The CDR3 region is CASSPGPWRGYQETQYF. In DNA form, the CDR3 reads TGCGCCAGCAGCCCAGGACCGTGGCGGGGATACCAAGAGACCCAGTACTTC.

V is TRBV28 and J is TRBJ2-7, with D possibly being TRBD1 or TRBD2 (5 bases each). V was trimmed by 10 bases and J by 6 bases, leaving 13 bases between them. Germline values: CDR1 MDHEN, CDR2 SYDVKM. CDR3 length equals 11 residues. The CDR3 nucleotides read TGTGCCACCTTCAGGGAGACCGAGCAGTACTTC. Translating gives CATFRETEQYF.

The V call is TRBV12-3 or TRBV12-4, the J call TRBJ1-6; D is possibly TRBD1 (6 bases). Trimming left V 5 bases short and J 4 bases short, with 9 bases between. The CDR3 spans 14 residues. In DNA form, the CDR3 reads TGTGCCAGCAGTCAACAGGGTTATAATTCACCCCTCCACTTT. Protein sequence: CASSQQGYNSPLHF.

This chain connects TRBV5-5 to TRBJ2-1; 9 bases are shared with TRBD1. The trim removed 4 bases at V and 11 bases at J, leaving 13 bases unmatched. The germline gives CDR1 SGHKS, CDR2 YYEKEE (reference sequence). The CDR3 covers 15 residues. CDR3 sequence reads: CASSGGDRVVVKQFF. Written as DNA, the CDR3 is TGTGCCAGCAGCGGCGGGGACAGGGTCGTCGTAAAGCAGTTCTTC.